A single sample gave rise to the 20 T cell receptor beta chains below, sequenced in a study of OX40 agonist ivuxolimab in advanced cancers. The protocol was immunoSEQ multiplex PCR, while the TCRdb copy is restricted to in-frame clones and leaves out a portion. The sample consists of 25,000 to 40,000 clones, roughly 84% of them appearing once. This material consisted of CD4+ or CD8+ T cells sorted from blood, taken in a trial of the OX40 agonist ivuxolimab. The origin of the receptors is an adult with an advanced solid tumor such as melanoma, head and neck, liver or kidney cancer.

DNA for the CDR3: TGTGCCAGCAGCCCGGGGACTAGCGGGAGGGACCACGAGCAGTACTTC. Translated, it gives CASSPGTSGRDHEQYF. The chain is built from TRBV9 and TRBJ2-7, with TRBD2 matching over 16 bases. V trimming: 4 bases; J trimming: 5 bases; junction bases outside the gene matches: 6. Germline V lookup: CDR1 SGDLS, CDR2 YYNGEE. This CDR3 is 16 amino acids long.

The genes are TRBV28 and TRBJ2-7; 8 bases align to TRBD1. Germline assignment: CDR1 MDHEN and CDR2 SYDVKM. V shed 5 bases and J 1 base; nucleotides not matched to a gene: 4. The CDR3 contains 14 residues. In DNA, the CDR3 is TGTGCCAGCAGTAGACAGGGGTCTTCCTACGAGCAGTACTTC. Translating it yields CASSRQGSSYEQYF.

The chain joins TRBV19 to TRBJ2-3; TRBD2 aligns across 9 bases. CDR1 is LNHDA, CDR2 SQIVND, per germline (reference sequence). Unmatched junction bases numbered 8, after V lost 2 bases and J lost 2 bases. There are 17 residues in the CDR3. DNA of the CDR3: TGTGCCAGTAGTATAACTCCGGGACTAGCCAACACAGATACGCAGTATTTT. Translation gives CASSITPGLANTDTQYF.

The V call is TRBV7-9, the J call TRBJ2-3; the D gene is possibly TRBD2 (5 bases). The CDR3 loop spans 13 amino acids. The V gene lost 5 bases and the J gene lost 4 bases, with 10 bases spanning the gap. The germline V gene encodes CDR1 SEHNR and CDR2 FQNEAQ (reference sequence). In DNA form, the CDR3 reads TGTGCCAGCAGCACCGGGGTACCAGATACGCAGTATTTT. Amino acids: CASSTGVPDTQYF.

In this sample, this clone turned up a few times. The V and J genes are TRBV6-5 and TRBJ1-1; 8 bases line up with TRBD1. Germline CDR1 MNHEY, CDR2 SVGAGI. This CDR3 is 15 amino acids long. The J segment lost 1 base and the V segment lost 4 bases, leaving 5 bases of the junction unmatched. CDR3 amino acids: CASSSSGTGNTEAFF. For the CDR3, the DNA is TGTGCCAGCAGTTCCTCCGGGACAGGGAACACTGAAGCTTTCTTT.

This chain links TRBV6-1 with TRBJ2-5; a weak D match, TRBD1 (5 bases). Germline lookup yields CDR1 MNHNS and CDR2 SASEGT. V was pared by 8 bases and J by 1 base, with 8 bases between. The CDR3 extends over 12 amino acids. The CDR3 sequence is CASLTVQETQYF. The CDR3, as DNA: TGTGCCAGCCTGACAGTCCAAGAGACCCAGTACTTC.

CDR3 amino acids: CASSLTGGEQFF. The CDR3 DNA reads TGTGCCAGCAGCTTGACAGGCGGTGAGCAGTTCTTC. The genes are TRBV7-3 and TRBJ2-1; D is perhaps TRBD1 (6 bases). Germline V gene sequence: CDR1 SGHTA, CDR2 FQGTGA. Trimming removed 3 bases from V and 9 bases from J, with 9 bases in between. This CDR3 is 12 amino acids long.

The V gene is TRBV27, the J gene TRBJ2-7; 11 bases align to TRBD1. Germline V lookup: CDR1 MNHEY, CDR2 SMNVEV (reference sequence). This CDR3 contains 13 residues. J was trimmed by 4 bases and V by 4 bases; bases with no gene match: 0. CDR3: CASSWDRGYEQYF. In DNA form, the CDR3 reads TGTGCCAGCAGTTGGGACAGGGGGTACGAGCAGTACTTC.

This clone has more than one count but fewer than ten. The CDR3 DNA is TGTGCCAGCAGCTTACAGGGGGCTGGTCAGCCCCAGCATTTT. Translating gives CASSLQGAGQPQHF. V is TRBV5-4 and J is TRBJ1-5; 9 nucleotides agree with TRBD1. V was clipped by 2 bases and J by 6 bases; unmatched bases: 3. Germline loops: CDR1 SGHNT, CDR2 YYREEE (reference sequence). The CDR3 covers 14 residues.

This clone has more than one count but fewer than ten. This sequence joins TRBV5-6 and TRBJ1-1; D gene unclear. The V gene lost 4 bases and the J gene lost 6 bases, with 16 bases spanning the gap. There are 14 residues in the CDR3. Germline CDR1 is SGHDT and CDR2 is YYEEEE. The CDR3 here is CASSRYGEGSEAFF. Here the CDR3 DNA reads TGTGCCAGCAGCCGCTACGGGGAGGGCTCTGAAGCTTTCTTT.

This clone was detected only a few times. The rearrangement links TRBV19 to TRBJ1-2; D possibly corresponds to TRBD1 (6 bases). There are 13 residues in the CDR3. The V gene lost 6 bases and the J gene lost 4 bases, with 12 bases spanning the gap. The germline V gene has CDR1 LNHDA and CDR2 SQIVND (reference sequence). In DNA, the CDR3 is TGTGCCAGTAGCTCCGGGACACGCTATGGCTACACCTTC. It codes for CASSSGTRYGYTF.

The chain carries TRBV13 and TRBJ2-1, with 9 bases identical to TRBD2. The length of the CDR3 is 16 residues. V trimming: 5 bases; J trimming: 5 bases; junction bases outside the gene matches: 10. Germline CDR1 and CDR2: PRHDT and FYEKMQ (reference sequence). The CDR3 here is CASSPRGSGGDNEQFF. In nucleotides, the CDR3 is TGTGCCAGCAGCCCCCGAGGTAGCGGGGGTGACAATGAGCAGTTCTTC.

The chain combines TRBV19 with TRBJ2-5; D is possibly TRBD1 or TRBD2 (5 bases each). The CDR3 is 14 residues long. Germline CDR1 is LNHDA and CDR2 is SQIVND (reference sequence). V dropped 5 bases and J dropped 0 bases, with 10 bases sitting between them. CDR3 DNA: TGTGCCAGTAGTGTCGGGACCGACCAAGAGACCCAGTACTTC. Its translation is CASSVGTDQETQYF.

V and J are TRBV27 and TRBJ2-5; 9 positions agree with TRBD2. The CDR3 runs 14 residues. J was trimmed by 4 bases and V by 6 bases; bases with no gene match: 6. From germline, CDR1 is MNHEY and CDR2 SMNVEV (reference sequence). The CDR3 nucleotides are TGTGCCAGCAGCCTAGCGGGGCCAGGAGAGACCCAGTACTTC. This gives the protein CASSLAGPGETQYF.

With respect to this clone: One end of the junction is discordant with germline, which a read error may explain. This chain joins TRBV7-8 and TRBJ2-5; D may be TRBD2 (6 bases). CDR1 and CDR2 (germline): SGHVS, FQNEAQ. The CDR3 sequence is 11 residues long. CDR3 region: CASSLAETQYF. CDR3 DNA sequence: TGTGCCAGCAGCCTAGCGGAGACCCAGTACTTC.

This chain uses TRBV4-1 with TRBJ2-5, with D possibly called TRBD1 or TRBD2 (5 bases each). With 4 bases removed from V and 4 bases from J, the gap between germline ends came to 10 bases. Per germline, CDR1 MGHRA and CDR2 YSYEKL. This CDR3 is 13 amino acids long. CDR3 protein: CASSPLRGETQYF. The DNA for the CDR3 is TGCGCCAGCAGCCCCCTGAGGGGAGAGACCCAGTACTTC.

Regarding this clone: An end of the junction differs from the germline gene, which may be a read error. This chain links TRBV6-5 with TRBJ1-1; the D is unclear. CDR1 and CDR2 from the germline V gene are MNHEY and SVGAGI. This CDR3 comprises 9 residues. The CDR3 bases are TGTGCCAGCAGTCCCCCACAGTACTTT. Protein product: CASSPPQYF.

The chain links TRBV7-8 to TRBJ2-5; possible D gene TRBD2, 5 bases. CDR3 length: 16 residues. Germline CDR1 SGHVS, CDR2 FQNEAQ. V was pared by 5 bases and J by 2 bases, with 18 bases between. CDR3 loop: CASSPDLRSGQETQYF. As DNA, the CDR3 is TGTGCCAGCAGCCCCGATCTCAGAAGCGGACAAGAGACCCAGTACTTC.

This clone occurred once. V is TRBV27 and J is TRBJ1-1, with D possibly matching TRBD1 (6 bases). The CDR3 consists of 14 residues. From germline, CDR1 is MNHEY and CDR2 SMNVEV (reference sequence). The V end lost 2 bases, the J end lost 1 base, and 8 bases lay between the germline ends. The CDR3 region is CASSLTGSNTEAFF. The DNA for the CDR3 is TGTGCCAGCAGTTTAACAGGGTCGAACACTGAAGCTTTCTTT.

CDR3 nucleotides: TGTGCCAGCAGTCCACTTCCTAGCGGGAGAGATAATGAGCAGTTCTTC. Its protein product is CASSPLPSGRDNEQFF. The gene calls are TRBV27 and TRBJ2-1, with 10 bases matching TRBD2. The CDR3 length is 16 residues. The germline gives CDR1 MNHEY, CDR2 SMNVEV (reference sequence). V lost 5 bases and J lost 7; bases outside the gene matches: 11.